The 15 T cell receptor beta chains reported below all come from one sample, sequenced in a study of T-cell memory formation after mild COVID-19. TCRdb re-analysed the 5' RACE reads in MiXCR, keeping a single row per CDR3 protein. The sample includes about 100,000 distinct CDR3 sequences, roughly a sixth seen only once; the top ten take roughly 6%. Sequencing used PBMCs or a T cell subset sorted from them (not recorded which). The receptors come from a man younger than 35 who had mild COVID-19 (a few samples of this study predate the infection). Cell type and time point are not known.

The gene calls are TRBV20-1 and TRBJ2-3, with D perhaps assigned TRBD1 or TRBD2 (5 bases each). V dropped 6 bases and J dropped 1 base, with 14 bases sitting between them. The CDR3 has 14 residues. Germline CDR1 is DFQATT and CDR2 is SNEGSKA (reference sequence). The CDR3 protein is CSARLGDGTDTQYF. The CDR3 nucleotides read TGCAGTGCGCGGCTAGGGGACGGCACAGATACGCAGTATTTT.

The chain carries TRBV12-3 or TRBV12-4 and TRBJ1-2, with unresolved D. V was shortened by 4 bases and J by 1 base, with 7 bases between the two germline ends. The CDR3 runs to 13 residues. The CDR3 protein is CASSSFINYGYTF. CDR3 DNA sequence: TGTGCCAGCAGTTCCTTTATTAACTATGGCTACACCTTC.

This clonotype was found many times. This rearrangement joins TRBV7-2 to TRBJ2-7; no definite D call. The V end was cut by 1 base, the J end by 4 bases, with 2 bases between. Germline V gene lookup returns CDR1 SGHTA and CDR2 FQGNSA. The CDR3 is 11 residues long. CDR3 nucleotide sequence: TGTGCCAGCAGCTTAGATTACGAGCAGTACTTC. It is translated as CASSLDYEQYF.

A few counts support this clonotype. The CDR3, as DNA: TGTGCCAGCAGCTTCCGGGACAGATACACTGAAGCTTTCTTT. Its protein product is CASSFRDRYTEAFF. The chain carries TRBV5-6 and TRBJ1-1; TRBD1 agrees at 7 bases. Germline CDR1 and CDR2: SGHDT and YYEEEE. CDR3 size: 14 residues. The J segment lost 3 bases and the V segment lost 2 bases, leaving 4 bases of the junction unmatched. The full variable domain, rest sourced from reference TRBV5-6 and TRBJ1-1, is DAGVTQSPTHLIKTRGQQVTLRCSPKSGHDTVSWYQQALGQGPQFIFQYYEEEERQRGNFPDRFSGHQFPNYSSELNVNALLLGDSALYLCASSFRDRYTEAFFGQGTRLTVV.

The chain uses TRBV10-3 and TRBJ2-6; tentative D call: TRBD1 (5 bases). Trimming cost V 0 bases and J 1 base, with 7 bases left between them. CDR1 and CDR2 (germline): ENHRY, SYGVKD. This CDR3 comprises 16 residues. CDR3 nucleotides: TGTGCCATCAGTGAGTCCCAGGGTTCTGGGGCCAACGTCCTGACTTTC. Protein sequence: CAISESQGSGANVLTF.

This clonotype has only a few counts. V is TRBV19 and J is TRBJ2-3; no definite D call. V was cut by 10 bases and J by 6 bases, with 17 bases left in between. The CDR3 runs to 13 residues. Germline V lookup: CDR1 LNHDA, CDR2 SQIVND (reference sequence). The DNA of the CDR3 is TGTGCCACCGCCCTTTCACCCTCCGATACGCAGTATTTT. Its protein is CATALSPSDTQYF. The full variable domain, its missing parts supplied by reference TRBV19 and TRBJ2-3, is DGGITQSPKYLFRKEGQNVTLSCEQNLNHDAMYWYRQDPGQGLRLIYYSQIVNDFQKGDIAEGYSVSREKKESFPLTVTSAQKNPTAFYLCATALSPSDTQYFGPGTRLTVL.

This clonotype came up a few times. The V and J genes are TRBV27 and TRBJ1-4; D uncertain. The V end was cut by 1 base, the J end by 11 bases, with 14 bases between. From germline, CDR1 is MNHEY and CDR2 SMNVEV (reference sequence). The CDR3 extends over 14 amino acids. The CDR3 sequence: CASSLFRHTEKLFF. CDR3 coding DNA: TGTGCCAGCAGTTTATTCAGGCATACCGAGAAACTGTTTTTT.

This clonotype has just a few counts. The chain uses TRBV7-2 and TRBJ2-3; D remains unclear. The CDR3 runs 14 residues. Trimming shortened V by 10 bases and J by 2 bases, and 16 bases separated the two germline ends. Germline V gives CDR1 SGHTA, CDR2 FQGNSA. The CDR3 DNA sequence: TGTGCCACCCGCGGAACTCTCCACACAGATACGCAGTATTTT. It translates to CATRGTLHTDTQYF.

This clonotype was detected ten times or more. DNA for the CDR3: TGCGCCAGCAGTGAGTCTTGGGAGCAGCCCCAGCATTTT. Its translation: CASSESWEQPQHF. The chain employs TRBV10-2 and TRBJ1-5; D remains ambiguous. The CDR3 is 13 residues long. V gave up 0 bases and J gave up 7 bases, with 7 bases separating them. Germline V CDR1 and CDR2: WSHSY, SAAADI.

The V gene is TRBV21-1, the J gene TRBJ2-7; no DNA check was done on the table's D call, TRBD1. TRBV21-1 is flagged as a pseudogene. This CDR3 is 16 amino acids long. The CDR3 spells CASSTNPGQGMDEQYF. CDR3 nucleotide sequence: TGTGCCAGCAGCACCAACCCGGGACAGGGGATGGACGAGCAGTACTTC.

The rearrangement links TRBV11-2 to TRBJ1-5, with no clear D. CDR3 length: 13 amino acids. The V and J ends lost 3 bases and 3 bases respectively, with 6 bases between them. Germline assignment: CDR1 SGHAT and CDR2 FQNNGV. CDR3 in amino acids: CASSFSLNQPQHF. The CDR3 DNA sequence: TGTGCCAGCAGCTTTTCCCTCAATCAGCCCCAGCATTTT. Based on the CDR3 plus reference TRBV11-2 and TRBJ1-5, the full variable domain is EAGVAQSPRYKIIEKRQSVAFWCNPISGHATLYWYQQILGQGPKLLIQFQNNGVVDDSQLPKDRFSAERLKGVDSTLKIQPAKLEDSAVYLCASSFSLNQPQHFGDGTRLSIL.

The chain employs TRBV20-1 and TRBJ2-3; the match to TRBD2 covers 8 bases. CDR1 is DFQATT and CDR2 is SNEGSKA in the germline V gene (reference sequence). This CDR3 is built from 15 residues. V lost 3 bases, J lost 2 bases, and 7 bases stayed unmatched. CDR3 sequence reads: CSASSGGGYTDTQYF. The DNA of the CDR3 is TGCAGTGCTAGTTCGGGCGGGGGGTACACAGATACGCAGTATTTT.

This clonotype was counted only a few times. Here the CDR3 DNA reads TGTGCCATCAACTCAGCCCCCTCTGGGGCCAACGTCCTGACTTTC. Encoded protein: CAINSAPSGANVLTF. J is TRBJ2-6 and V is TRBV10-3; the D is unclear. The CDR3 consists of 15 residues. V shed 7 bases and J shed 0 bases, with 10 bases lying between them. Germline CDR1 reads ENHRY; CDR2 reads SYGVKD.

This clonotype came up a few times. The chain recombines TRBV5-6 with TRBJ2-5; D is uncertain. Trimming stripped 2 bases from V and 3 bases from J, with 8 bases between. This CDR3 is built from 13 residues. Germline values: CDR1 SGHDT, CDR2 YYEEEE. The CDR3 DNA reads as TGTGCCAGCAGCTTTTCTTCCAAAGAGACCCAGTACTTC. It is translated as CASSFSSKETQYF. The whole variable domain, filled in from reference TRBV5-6 and TRBJ2-5, reads DAGVTQSPTHLIKTRGQQVTLRCSPKSGHDTVSWYQQALGQGPQFIFQYYEEEERQRGNFPDRFSGHQFPNYSSELNVNALLLGDSALYLCASSFSSKETQYFGPGTRLLVL.

This clonotype was recorded a few times. The chain employs TRBV20-1 and TRBJ2-5; TRBD1 matches 8 bases. Germline lookup yields CDR1 DFQATT and CDR2 SNEGSKA (reference sequence). J was trimmed by 3 bases and V by 6 bases; bases with no gene match: 6. The CDR3 has 13 amino acids. CDR3 sequence (DNA): TGCAGTGCGGTACCAGGGGGCAAAGAGACCCAGTACTTC. Amino acid sequence: CSAVPGGKETQYF.